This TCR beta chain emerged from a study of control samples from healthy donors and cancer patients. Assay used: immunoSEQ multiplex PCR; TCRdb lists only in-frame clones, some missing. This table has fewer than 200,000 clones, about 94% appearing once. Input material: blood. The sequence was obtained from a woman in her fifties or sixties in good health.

CDR3 sequence (DNA): TGTGCCAGCAGCCCCCAAGGGGGCCCCACAGATACGCAGTATTTT. It specifies CASSPQGGPTDTQYF. The chain combines TRBV7-2 with TRBJ2-3; 7 bases line up with TRBD1. CDR1 is SGHTA and CDR2 is FQGNSA in the germline V gene. The CDR3 has 15 amino acids. Losses at the gene ends were 5 bases for V and 2 bases for J; bases not matched to a gene: 7.